This T cell receptor beta chain was identified during a study of blood T cell repertoires in COVID-19. Across the study: There were acute and convalescent COVID-19 samples, and they came from the United States, Italy and Spain. Sources were T cells, B-cell-depleted T cells, or PBMCs; the material itself was cDNA or gDNA.

The germline V gene has CDR1 LGHDT and CDR2 YNNKEL (reference sequence). With V trimmed by 1 base and J by 0 bases, 0 bases remained unmatched. The CDR3 is 14 residues long. This clone appeared a single time. The sample holds other DNA sequences that translate to the same CDR3. Per the study methods: By means of reference gene primer amplification, nucleated cell counts were estimated. Only in-frame clones appear in the TCRdb table, and some are missing; sequencing was by immunoSEQ multiplex PCR. That table is the source of V, J and clone size, and D and trimming were worked out from the DNA. The repertoire holds roughly 220,000 clones, with around 90% as singletons.

The V gene is TRBV3-1 (or the pseudogene TRBV3-2), the J gene TRBJ2-7; the match to TRBD1 covers 7 bases. The origin of this receptor is a man aged 55 to 70 with acute or convalescent COVID-19. The sample consisted of peripheral blood. CDR3 nucleotide sequence: TGTGCCAGCAGCCAAGGGACAGGCTCCTACGAGCAGTACTTC. It translates to CASSQGTGSYEQYF.